The 5 T cell receptor beta chains below all came from one sample that was sequenced in a study of T-cell reconstitution after alpha-beta-depleted transplantation in children. Preparing the TCRbeta library involved the use of unique molecular identifiers. TCRdb called the PCR reads again in MiXCR, with one record for every CDR3 protein. The sample lists under 150,000 distinct CDR3 sequences, 8% to 10% occurring once. The material sequenced was PBMCs, mostly from graft donor cells, taken 180 days after TCRalphabeta/CD19-depleted stem cell transplant. These TCRs come from a girl under two years old who had a stem cell transplant for combined immunodeficiency, so the T cells may come from the graft donor.

This clonotype has only a few counts. The chain joins TRBV24-1 to TRBJ1-2, with D uncertain. Germline loops: CDR1 KGHDR, CDR2 SFDVKD. Trimming removed 5 bases at V and 4 bases at J, with 7 bases between. The CDR3 length is 12 residues. The CDR3 sequence is CATSGVGYGYTF. CDR3 in DNA: TGTGCCACCAGTGGGGTGGGCTATGGCTACACCTTC.

This clonotype was seen a few times. V usage is TRBV12-3 or TRBV12-4 and J usage is TRBJ2-6; no reliable D call. CDR3 length: 13 residues. Trimming removed 7 bases at V and 4 bases at J, with 8 bases between. CDR3 bases: TGTGCCAGCAAGACTGCCGGGGCCAACGTCCTGACTTTC. Its protein is CASKTAGANVLTF.

With regard to this clonotype: Since a much larger clone is just one base distant, this may be a read error. The CDR3 DNA reads as TGTGCCATCAGTGCCACCGGACAGGGCAGCGAGCAGTACTTC. Protein: CAISATGQGSEQYF. The rearrangement links TRBV10-3 to TRBJ2-7; TRBD1 matches at 8 bases. The CDR3 spans 14 residues. The V and J ends lost 4 bases and 6 bases, in that order; junction bases with no gene match: 8. Per the germline V gene, CDR1 is ENHRY and CDR2 is SYGVKD.

This clonotype turned up a few times. V usage is TRBV5-8 and J usage is TRBJ2-6; D call uncertain. The CDR3 consists of 15 residues. The germline gives CDR1 SGHTS, CDR2 YDEGEE. V lost 4 bases and J 0 bases, leaving 8 bases between the germline ends. CDR3 amino acids: CASSHRVSGANVLTF. The CDR3, as DNA: TGTGCCAGCAGCCACAGAGTCTCTGGGGCCAACGTCCTGACTTTC.

This clonotype was observed a few times. This rearrangement joins TRBV12-3 or TRBV12-4 to TRBJ2-1; D is possibly TRBD1 or TRBD2 (5 bases each). The CDR3 totals 16 residues. Trimming removed 4 bases from V and 0 bases from J, with 13 bases in between. The CDR3 here is CASSWTGRRSYNEQFF. In nucleotides, the CDR3 is TGTGCCAGCAGTTGGACGGGACGCCGCTCCTACAATGAGCAGTTCTTC.